This TCR beta chain was identified in a study of beta chain features in type 1 diabetes. Study-level information: All samples yielded around 98,000,000 examined sorted cells.

As for this clone: Its antigen remains unknown.

Germline CDR1 is LGHNA and CDR2 is YSLEER. This CDR3 comprises 14 residues. V lost 4 bases to trimming and J lost 4 bases, with 13 bases between them. Points from the study as a whole: Researchers cautioned that cDNA sequencing could over-represent cells with high TCR expression.

The sequenced template was cDNA made from the entire isolated RNA. Some clones are missing from TCRdb's copy, which holds only in-frame ones; the method was immunoSEQ multiplex PCR. The sample gives around 300,000 clones, 7.5% to 9.5% of which show up once; roughly 0.94% is in the top ten. This TCR came from a young woman in good health. The chain has TRBV4-3 and TRBJ1-1; D ambiguous. Sequences were obtained from central memory CD4+ T cells from blood. The chain's CDR3 is CASSRSSAGTEAFF. CDR3 sequence (DNA): TGCGCCAGCAGCCGGTCTTCGGCTGGCACTGAAGCTTTCTTT.